This entry is about one T cell receptor (beta chain). CDR1 MNHEY and CDR2 SVGEGT come from the germline V gene. V lost 6 bases to trimming and J lost 8 bases, with 10 bases between them. CDR3 length: 11 amino acids. Libraries were prepared by immunoSEQ multiplex PCR; TCRdb keeps only in-frame clonotypes and omits some of them. The repertoire holds around 68,000 clones, 75% to 90% seen once, with approximately 2.9% in the top ten. This sample was taken from a study of control samples from healthy donors and cancer patients. This receptor was identified in a woman aged 50 to 60 with lung cancer. V is TRBV6-2 or TRBV6-3 and J is TRBJ1-2; D may be TRBD1 (5 bases). Sequenced input: PBMCs. CDR3 nucleotide sequence: TGTGCCAGCAGCCAGGGAGGCGGCTACACCTTC. This codes for CASSQGGGYTF.